This TCR beta chain was recovered during a study of shared clonotypes between healthy human individuals. Study-wide background: Donors had three CD4 naive, three CD4 memory, two CD8 naive and one CD8 memory plate apiece. Points from the study as a whole: The study found approximately 5% of naive CD4 clonotypes shared across four donors.

There were only Caucasian adults among the donors, and all lived in Nashville, Tennessee. The CDR3 runs to 13 residues. With 4 bases removed from V and 0 bases from J, the gap between germline ends came to 6 bases. The germline CDR1 and CDR2 sequences are LNHDA and SQIVND (reference sequence). Original processing methods: In the immunoSEQ data, sequences were junction-only and lacked quality scores, so filtering differed. TCRdb's copy holds only in-frame clones and misses some; the assay was immunoSEQ multiplex PCR. The DNA gave D and trimming, while V, J and clone size come from that table. The sample yields roughly 2.2 million clones, more than 85% seen once. On this clone: Its antigen is currently unknown.

The chain uses TRBV19 and TRBJ1-2; D not certain. Sequenced sample: naive CD4+ T cells from PBMCs. Subset: CD45RA+ positively selected. The TCR originated in a man in his late teens or twenties in good health. Some clones in this sample may be carry-over from other donors' samples. CDR3 bases: TGTGCCAGTAGTAAGTGGACTAACTATGGCTACACCTTC. Translation: CASSKWTNYGYTF.